These 18 T cell receptor beta chains originate from one sample sequenced in a study of cytomegalovirus exposure and HLA in healthy donors. Method: immunoSEQ multiplex PCR; TCRdb's copy keeps in-frame clones and lacks some. The repertoire includes more than 110,000 clones, 86% of them detected once, and roughly 3% sits in the top ten. Sequencing was carried out using PBMCs. These receptors came from a man younger than 35 in good health and CMV-seronegative.

This rearrangement joins TRBV7-9 to TRBJ2-3, with D maybe TRBD1 (6 bases). CDR3 length: 14 residues. Deletions cut 5 bases from V and 7 bases from J, with 16 bases between. Per the germline V gene, CDR1 is SEHNR and CDR2 is FQNEAQ (reference sequence). The CDR3 DNA sequence: TGTGCCAGCAGCACGAACAGGGCCGGCAATACGCAGTATTTT. This codes for CASSTNRAGNTQYF.

Points on this clone: Compared with germline, one end of the junction differs, possibly owing to a read error. This rearrangement joins TRBV6-1 to TRBJ1-2, with D possibly matching TRBD1 (5 bases). The CDR3 contains 12 residues. Germline V gene sequence: CDR1 MNHNS, CDR2 SASEGT. Here the CDR3 reads CASSPSGAYSFF. In DNA, the CDR3 is TGTGCCAGCAGCCCTAGTGGGGCCTATTCCTTCTTC.

The chain recombines TRBV18 with TRBJ2-5; a weak D match, TRBD2 (5 bases). The V end was cut by 8 bases, the J end by 2 bases, with 12 bases between. CDR3 size: 13 residues. Germline V gene lookup returns CDR1 KGHSH and CDR2 LQKENI. CDR3 sequence reads: CASLHGEQETQYF. The CDR3 nucleotides are TGTGCCAGCCTCCACGGGGAACAAGAGACCCAGTACTTC.

V is TRBV7-2 and J is TRBJ1-1; 7 bases are shared with TRBD1. With 5 bases clipped from V and 0 bases from J, the junction kept 6 bases outside the gene matches. This CDR3 is 15 amino acids long. Germline loops: CDR1 SGHTA, CDR2 FQGNSA. The CDR3 is CASSPQGLMNTEAFF. CDR3 coding DNA: TGTGCCAGCAGCCCACAGGGGCTCATGAACACTGAAGCTTTCTTT.

The J gene is TRBJ2-3, the V gene TRBV7-2, with D possibly matching TRBD1 (6 bases). V lost 2 bases, J lost 4 bases, and 13 bases lay in between. The CDR3 extends over 15 amino acids. Per germline, CDR1 SGHTA and CDR2 FQGNSA. The CDR3 protein is CASSLRGSIPDTQYF. CDR3 DNA: TGTGCCAGCAGCTTAAGGGGGAGTATCCCAGATACGCAGTATTTT.

The V and J genes are TRBV7-7 and TRBJ2-5; 8 bases fit TRBD1. The length of the CDR3 is 15 residues. J gave up 1 base and V 5 bases, and 6 bases lay outside the gene matches. Germline V lookup: CDR1 SSHAT, CDR2 FNYEAQ (reference sequence). The CDR3 DNA follows: TGTGCCAGCAGCCCTGACAGGGGACTCCAAGAGACCCAGTACTTC. Its protein product is CASSPDRGLQETQYF. Using reference TRBV7-7 and TRBJ2-5 for the parts outside the CDR3, the full variable domain is GAGVSQSPRYKVTKRGQDVTLRCDPISSHATLYWYQQALGQGPEFLTYFNYEAQPDKSGLPSDRFSAERPEGSISTLTIQRTEQRDSAMYRCASSPDRGLQETQYFGPGTRLLVL.

V is TRBV5-1 and J is TRBJ2-3, with D tentatively TRBD2 (5 bases). Germline CDR1 reads SGHRS; CDR2 reads YFSETQ. V lost 4 bases to trimming and J lost 2 bases, with 11 bases between them. This CDR3 region has 14 residues. The CDR3 protein is CASSTDLSTDTQYF. For the CDR3, the DNA is TGCGCCAGCAGCACGGACTTATCCACAGATACGCAGTATTTT.

The chain couples TRBV4-1 to TRBJ2-1; D unresolved. Trimming pared 2 bases from V and 6 bases from J, leaving 14 bases between. This CDR3 region has 15 residues. Germline V lookup: CDR1 MGHRA, CDR2 YSYEKL. CDR3: CASSQRISVVNEQFF. The CDR3 nucleotides read TGCGCCAGCAGCCAACGCATCAGCGTCGTCAATGAGCAGTTCTTC.

This sequence joins TRBV18 and TRBJ2-6; D ambiguous. Trimming took 5 bases from V and 0 from J, leaving 8 bases between them. The CDR3 covers 15 residues. CDR1 is KGHSH and CDR2 is LQKENI in the germline V gene. The CDR3 loop is CASSISRSGANVLTF. The CDR3 bases are TGTGCCAGCTCAATTTCCCGCTCTGGGGCCAACGTCCTGACTTTC.

The V gene is TRBV2, the J gene TRBJ2-1; a possible D gene is TRBD1 (5 bases). Germline assignment: CDR1 SNHLY and CDR2 FYNNEI. V was pared by 5 bases and J by 8 bases, with 16 bases between. The CDR3 is 14 amino acids. The CDR3 sequence is CASSLQGWGDEQFF. Written as DNA, the CDR3 is TGTGCCAGCAGTCTTCAGGGCTGGGGCGATGAGCAGTTCTTC.

V is TRBV18 and J is TRBJ1-1, with a weak D call TRBD1 (5 bases). The germline gives CDR1 KGHSH, CDR2 LQKENI. The germline V and J ends were trimmed by 9 bases and 3 bases, with 14 bases remaining between them. The CDR3 is 13 residues long. The CDR3 DNA reads TGTGCCAGTGTCGTATGGGGGGACACTGAAGCTTTCTTT. Translation: CASVVWGDTEAFF.

V usage is TRBV29-1 and J usage is TRBJ2-3, with 8 bases matching TRBD1. CDR3 size: 15 residues. CDR1 and CDR2 (germline): SQVTM, ANQGSEA. With 0 bases clipped from V and 6 bases from J, the junction kept 8 bases outside the gene matches. The CDR3 reads CSVEDRVRGRDTQYF. Written as DNA, the CDR3 is TGCAGCGTTGAAGATCGGGTCAGGGGGCGGGATACGCAGTATTTT.

The gene calls are TRBV18 and TRBJ1-2; no clear D. The V end was cut by 8 bases, the J end by 2 bases, with 15 bases between. Germline V lookup: CDR1 KGHSH, CDR2 LQKENI. This CDR3 is 14 amino acids long. The DNA of the CDR3 is TGTGCCAGCAACACGGGCGCGGGGAACTATGGCTACACCTTC. It yields the protein CASNTGAGNYGYTF.

This rearrangement joins TRBV18 to TRBJ2-7; 7 bases match TRBD1. This CDR3 has 15 amino acids. The germline V gene has CDR1 KGHSH and CDR2 LQKENI. V lost 4 bases and J lost 3; bases outside the gene matches: 9. This CDR3 reads CASSQHRDSNYEQYF. For the CDR3, the DNA is TGTGCCAGCTCACAACACCGGGACAGCAACTACGAGCAGTACTTC.

V and J are TRBV5-6 and TRBJ2-5, with 8 nucleotides matching TRBD1. The CDR3 is made up of 16 amino acids. J was trimmed by 4 bases and V by 4 bases; bases with no gene match: 12. From germline, CDR1 is SGHDT and CDR2 YYEEEE. In DNA form, the CDR3 reads TGTGCCAGCAGCAAAATCGGCAGGGGGCAAGGAGAGACCCAGTACTTC. Translated, it gives CASSKIGRGQGETQYF.

The CDR3 protein is CASSLEGNTGELFF. The DNA of the CDR3 is TGTGCCAGCAGCCTCGAGGGGAACACCGGGGAGCTGTTTTTT. V is TRBV7-6 and J is TRBJ2-2, with TRBD2 as a possible D gene (5 bases). The germline V gene has CDR1 SGHVS and CDR2 FNYEAQ. V lost 5 bases, J lost 1 base, and 8 bases lay in between. The CDR3 spans 14 residues.

The chain carries TRBV9 and TRBJ2-4; tentatively, D is TRBD1 (7 bases). The V gene's germline CDR1 is SGDLS and CDR2 YYNGEE. The CDR3 loop spans 15 amino acids. V was shortened by 6 bases and J by 6 bases, with 19 bases between the two germline ends. The CDR3: CASNLEGARGNIQYF. CDR3 DNA: TGTGCCAGCAACCTGGAGGGGGCGAGGGGAAACATTCAGTACTTC.

The chain recombines TRBV19 with TRBJ2-2; D perhaps matches TRBD2 (6 bases). Trimming stripped 7 bases from V and 6 bases from J, with 15 bases between. Germline V gene data show CDR1 as LNHDA and CDR2 as SQIVND (reference sequence). The CDR3 covers 14 residues. CDR3: CASKEGNSPGELFF. CDR3 DNA: TGTGCCAGTAAGGAGGGTAATTCCCCCGGGGAGCTGTTTTTT.